These T cell receptor beta chains were read from a single sample in a study of T cells in Graves' hyperthyroidism and ophthalmopathy. TCRdb recomputed calls from the multiplex PCR reads with MiXCR, one row per CDR3 protein. The sample shows 130,000 to 150,000 distinct CDR3 sequences, less than 25% of them seen only once. Specimen: blood. These TCRs come from a woman in her forties or fifties with Graves' hyperthyroidism that later progressed to Graves' ophthalmopathy. Each CDR3 is given with its conserved first and last residue. The order of the fields is clone size, J gene, D gene, V gene, CDR3 protein, CDR3 DNA. The D gene is left open where the match is weak. Only some rows state a clone size, as once, few, many or a class for expanded clones.

NA | TRBJ1-4 | NA | TRBV5-5 | CASSLRGVDEKLFF | TGTGCCAGCAGCCTAAGGGGGGTTGACGAAAAACTGTTTTTT
NA | TRBJ1-4 | TRBD1 | TRBV18 | CASSLDRGTNEKLSF | TGTGCCAGCTCACTGGACAGGGGAACTAATGAAAAACTGTCTTTT
NA | TRBJ1-1 | NA | TRBV9 | CASSARQLNTEAFF | TGTGCCAGCAGCGCAAGACAGCTGAACACTGAAGCTTTCTTT
NA | TRBJ2-1 | TRBD2 | TRBV20-1 | CSGTGTSGGRSYNEQFF | TGCAGTGGGACCGGGACTAGCGGGGGACGCTCCTACAATGAGCAGTTCTTC
many | TRBJ2-7 | TRBD2 | TRBV28 | CASKRVAGAYEQYF | TGTGCCAGCAAGAGGGTAGCGGGAGCCTACGAGCAGTACTTC
NA | TRBJ2-3 | NA | TRBV29-1 | CSVVGRDTQYF | TGCAGCGTTGTTGGGAGAGATACGCAGTATTTT
few | TRBJ2-2 | NA | TRBV6-1 | CASSSGTMNTGELFF | TGTGCCAGCAGTTCCGGGACAATGAACACCGGGGAGCTGTTTTTT
NA | TRBJ1-2 | TRBD1 | TRBV11-2 | CASSLVDRGEFHYGYTF | TGTGCCAGCAGCTTAGTGGACAGGGGAGAATTCCACTATGGCTACACCTTC
NA | TRBJ2-7 | TRBD1 | TRBV28 | CASSKQAGGYEQYF | TGTGCCAGCTCCAAGCAGGCAGGGGGCTACGAGCAGTACTTC
many | TRBJ1-1 | NA | TRBV5-1 | CASSPFPGTRTWGNTEAFF | TGCGCCAGCAGCCCCTTCCCCGGGACACGGACCTGGGGGAACACTGAAGCTTTCTTT
NA | TRBJ1-4 | NA | TRBV3-1 | CASSQNGAGGGAEKLFF | TGTGCCAGCAGCCAAAATGGGGCGGGAGGGGGAGCTGAAAAACTGTTTTTT
many | TRBJ1-1 | TRBD1 | TRBV29-1 | CSVTGGWDTEAFF | TGCAGCGTTACAGGGGGCTGGGACACTGAAGCTTTCTTT
many | TRBJ1-2 | TRBD1 | TRBV5-8 | CASSFETGYYGYTF | TGTGCCAGCAGCTTCGAGACAGGGTACTATGGCTACACCTTC
many | TRBJ1-5 | NA | TRBV11-2 | CASSLAVSNQPQHF | TGTGCCAGCAGCTTAGCAGTTAGCAATCAGCCCCAGCATTTT
NA | TRBJ2-2 | NA | TRBV4-1 | CASSQRQNTGELFF | TGCGCCAGCAGCCAGCGGCAGAACACCGGGGAGCTGTTTTTT
NA | TRBJ2-1 | NA | TRBV28 | CASRYNEQFF | TGTGCCAGCAGATACAATGAGCAGTTCTTC
many | TRBJ2-7 | TRBD2 | TRBV3-1 | CASSHGTRSYEQYF | TGTGCCAGCAGCCACGGGACTAGGTCTTACGAGCAGTACTTC
NA | TRBJ2-7 | TRBD2 | TRBV29-1 | CSGLAGGTTYEQYF | TGCAGCGGACTAGCAGGAGGAACGACCTACGAGCAGTACTTC
NA | TRBJ2-6 | NA | TRBV10-3 | CAIRPALTSGANVLTF | TGTGCCATCAGGCCAGCCCTAACCTCTGGGGCCAACGTCCTGACTTTC
many | TRBJ2-1 | NA | TRBV2 | CASSEQSYNEQFF | TGTGCCAGCAGTGAACAGTCCTACAATGAGCAGTTCTTC
few | TRBJ2-6 | NA | TRBV14 | CASSRGGTGANVLTF | TGTGCCAGCAGCCGCGGTGGAACTGGGGCCAACGTCCTGACTTTC
NA | TRBJ2-7 | NA | TRBV11-1 | CASSLISRGHEQYF | TGTGCCAGCAGCCTCATAAGCAGGGGACACGAGCAGTACTTC
NA | TRBJ2-7 | TRBD2 | TRBV11-2 | CASSPRLAGASSYEQYF | TGTGCCAGCAGCCCTCGGCTAGCGGGGGCCAGCTCCTACGAGCAGTACTTC
many | TRBJ2-3 | NA | TRBV12-3/TRBV12-4 | CASSPTRDRTDTQYF | TGTGCCAGCAGTCCAACTAGGGACCGCACAGATACGCAGTATTTT
NA | TRBJ2-5 | TRBD2 | TRBV2 | CASSGGLAGGLETQYF | TGTGCCAGCAGTGGCGGACTAGCGGGGGGGCTTGAGACCCAGTACTTC
many | TRBJ1-1 | NA | TRBV7-8 | CASSLGPRVWDTEAFF | TGTGCCAGCAGCTTAGGGCCCAGGGTATGGGACACTGAAGCTTTCTTT
many | TRBJ1-1 | TRBD1 | TRBV12-3/TRBV12-4 | CASSLGDRRGAEAFF | TGTGCCAGCAGTTTAGGGGACAGAAGGGGGGCTGAAGCTTTCTTT
NA | TRBJ1-2 | TRBD1 | TRBV7-9 | CASSSRDRGYGYTF | TGTGCCAGCAGCTCACGGGACAGGGGCTATGGCTACACCTTC
many | TRBJ2-5 | TRBD1 | TRBV20-1 | CSEAGGETQYF | TGCAGTGAGGCAGGGGGCGAGACCCAGTACTTC
few | TRBJ2-1 | TRBD2 | TRBV6-1 | CASSSGLAVNEQFF | TGTGCCAGCAGTTCGGGACTAGCGGTCAATGAGCAGTTCTTC
NA | TRBJ2-7 | NA | TRBV6-1 | CASSEWAITAYEQYF | TGTGCCAGCAGTGAATGGGCCATTACCGCCTACGAGCAGTACTTC
many | TRBJ1-1 | NA | TRBV3-1 | CASSHFGDTEAFF | TGTGCCAGCAGCCATTTTGGGGACACTGAAGCTTTCTTT
few | TRBJ1-1 | NA | TRBV19 | CASTLRGWHTEAFF | TGTGCCAGTACCCTGCGGGGGTGGCACACTGAAGCTTTCTTT
many | TRBJ1-3 | NA | TRBV5-1 | CASSLGTLGSGNTIYF | TGCGCCAGCAGCTTGGGGACGCTTGGCTCTGGAAACACCATATATTTT
NA | TRBJ2-7 | TRBD1 | TRBV20-1 | CSAGDRVRNEQYF | TGCAGTGCCGGGGACAGGGTTCGCAATGAGCAGTACTTC
NA | TRBJ1-2 | NA | TRBV6-1 | CASSEAGNNYGYTF | TGTGCCAGCAGTGAAGCGGGTAATAACTATGGCTACACCTTC
many | TRBJ2-2 | NA | TRBV3-1 | CASSQNRNTGELFF | TGTGCCAGCAGCCAAAACAGGAACACCGGGGAGCTGTTTTTT
many | TRBJ1-2 | NA | TRBV20-1 | CSAKPKQGGYGYTF | TGCAGTGCTAAGCCGAAACAGGGAGGCTATGGCTACACCTTC
NA | TRBJ2-7 | NA | TRBV7-2 | CASSRPGRNRVGEQYF | TGTGCCAGCAGCCGTCCCGGAAGGAACAGGGTTGGCGAGCAGTACTTC
many | TRBJ2-5 | TRBD1 | TRBV27 | CASSHTPGTEKLWTQYF | TGTGCCAGCAGCCATACCCCCGGGACAGAAAAACTCTGGACCCAGTACTTC
many | TRBJ1-5 | NA | TRBV20-1 | CSASSGNQPQHF | TGCAGTGCAAGCTCAGGGAATCAGCCCCAGCATTTT
few | TRBJ2-5 | TRBD2 | TRBV7-9 | CASSPTKAGGLETQYF | TGTGCCAGCAGCCCAACTAAAGCGGGAGGTTTGGAGACCCAGTACTTC
many | TRBJ1-2 | NA | TRBV28 | CASSFQGSSNYGYTF | TGTGCCAGCAGTTTTCAGGGCAGTTCTAACTATGGCTACACCTTC
few | TRBJ2-5 | TRBD2 | TRBV19 | CASSTLAGGLETQYF | TGTGCCAGTAGTACTCTAGCGGGAGGATTGGAGACCCAGTACTTC
many | TRBJ1-2 | TRBD1 | TRBV30 | CAWRPDRGYYGYTF | TGTGCATGGAGGCCCGACAGGGGGTACTATGGCTACACCTTC
NA | TRBJ2-5 | NA | TRBV11-2 | CASSLDERFKGEETQYF | TGTGCCAGCAGCTTAGATGAAAGGTTCAAAGGAGAGGAGACCCAGTACTTC
NA | TRBJ1-2 | TRBD1 | TRBV29-1 | CSVEAPGQTYGYTF | TGCAGCGTTGAAGCCCCGGGACAGACCTATGGCTACACCTTC
many | TRBJ2-7 | TRBD2 | TRBV27 | CASSSSALAGEQYF | TGTGCCAGCAGTTCGTCCGCGCTAGCGGGCGAGCAGTACTTC
NA | TRBJ1-1 | TRBD1 | TRBV16 | CASTRTGVDTEAFF | TGTGCCAGCACCCGGACAGGGGTGGACACTGAAGCTTTCTTT
many | TRBJ2-7 | NA | TRBV6-1 | CASRTKGEQYF | TGTGCCAGCAGAACTAAGGGCGAGCAGTACTTC
NA | TRBJ2-7 | NA | TRBV7-9 | CASSGATYEQYF | TGTGCCAGCAGCGGCGCAACCTACGAGCAGTACTTC